The text below deals with one T cell receptor beta chain. No antigen is known for it. Base-call qualities are not available, and no considerably larger clone is one nucleotide away. CDR3 length: 14 amino acids, cysteine to phenylalanine. Here the CDR3 DNA is all that survives: 42 bases in frame from base 1. Trimming leaves V shorter by 6 bases and J shorter by 8 bases, with the junction holding 8 bases beyond the gene matches. Sequences MNHNS (CDR1) and SASEGT (CDR2) are obtained from the germline V gene. High-throughput TCR beta sequencing profiled peripheral blood CD8+ and CD4+ T cells from healthy donors, Susac syndrome patients and multiple sclerosis patients. Multiple sclerosis controls were treatment-naive patients with stable or active relapsing-remitting disease fulfilling revised McDonald criteria. CD8+ TEMRA cells were enriched by FACS, while bulk CD8+ and CD4+ T cells were purified by magnetic negative isolation. Blood was drawn into EDTA tubes, processed within 24 hours, and PBMCs were isolated by density gradient centrifugation. PBMCs destined for TCR sequencing were cryopreserved in liquid nitrogen and later thawed in a 37 °C water bath. A purity of at least 90% was achieved for sorted or isolated CD4+, CD8+ and CD8+ TEMRA cells.

This sample was included in a study of CD8 T cells in Susac syndrome (dated by TCRdb to the late 2010s). For the study in its entirety: Repertoire sequencing was used to test whether CD8+ T cell activation and differentiation in Susac syndrome was antigen driven. The study compared CD8+ T cell repertoire clonality among roughly 12 healthy donors, around 14 Susac syndrome patients and 15 multiple sclerosis patients. The paper as a whole reports these results and caveats: The TCR sequencing and HLA analysis was acknowledged to have included a relatively small number of individuals.

RNA was extracted using the RNeasy kit, and roughly 0.5 to 1 microgram was reverse transcribed with random hexamers. The immunoSEQ multiplex PCR assay, which covers 54 Vbeta and 13 Jbeta segments, was used to amplify TCR beta CDR3 regions. PCR amplification bias was corrected using a synthetic template baseline for primer optimization and computational correction. Per the original workflow: Reads were annotated to V, D and J genes according to IMGT and were analyzed with immunoSEQ Analyzer, with only productive sequences retained. Clonality was calculated as one minus the Shannon entropy normalized by log2 of the number of productive unique sequences. For each patient and control, public and private clones were evaluated among the 100 most prevalent clones. Clones were defined as Susac-specific if absent from the healthy and MS cohorts, from over a thousand published viral clones and from other ImmuneACCESS disease sequences. TCRdb passed the public sequencing reads through fastp at Q25 and MiXCR, retaining productive beta sequences. Here each entry gathers all rows of one CDR3 protein and keeps the most common genes and DNA. Here the V and J calls rest on TCRdb's processing, not on the authors' analysis. The sample data list 250,000 to 300,000 distinct CDR3 sequences, and 70% to 90% of these were observed just once. The ten largest clones take up approximately 0.11% of the sample.

This chain joins TRBV6-1 to TRBJ2-1, with 9 bases in between that match TRBD1. This clonotype originated in a human donor with multiple sclerosis. Input material: CD8+ T cells from PBMCs. CDR3 reads: CASSPGQGPYEQFF. The nucleotides are TGTGCCAGCAGCCCGGGACAGGGCCCCTATGAGCAGTTCTTC.